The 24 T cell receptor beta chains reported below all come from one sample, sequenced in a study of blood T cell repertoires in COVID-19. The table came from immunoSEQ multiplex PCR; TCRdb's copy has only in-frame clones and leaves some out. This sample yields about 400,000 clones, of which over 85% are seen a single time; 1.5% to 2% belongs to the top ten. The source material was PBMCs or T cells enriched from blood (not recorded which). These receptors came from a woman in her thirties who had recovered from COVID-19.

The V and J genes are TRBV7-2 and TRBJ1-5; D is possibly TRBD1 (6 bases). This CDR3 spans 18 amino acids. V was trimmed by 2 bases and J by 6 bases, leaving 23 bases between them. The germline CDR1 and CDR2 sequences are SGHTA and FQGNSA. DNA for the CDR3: TGTGCCAGCAGCTTATTCCAGGGTAAAGGGGGAGACGGTCAGCCCCAGCATTTT. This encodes CASSLFQGKGGDGQPQHF.

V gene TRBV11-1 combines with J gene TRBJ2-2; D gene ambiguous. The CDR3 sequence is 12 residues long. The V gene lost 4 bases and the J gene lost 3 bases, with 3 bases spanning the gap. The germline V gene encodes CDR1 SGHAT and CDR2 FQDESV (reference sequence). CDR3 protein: CASSSYTGELFF. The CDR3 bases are TGTGCCAGCAGCTCATACACCGGGGAGCTGTTTTTT.

The CDR3 DNA follows: TGTGCCAGCAGCTTAAATTCTGGGCCTAACTATGGCTACACCTTC. Translation: CASSLNSGPNYGYTF. The rearrangement uses TRBV7-3 and TRBJ1-2, with no clear D. Trimming removed 1 base at V and 0 bases at J, with 9 bases between. Per germline, CDR1 SGHTA and CDR2 FQGTGA. The CDR3 spans 15 residues. Full variable domain (rest looked up from reference TRBV7-3 and TRBJ1-2): GAGVSQTPSNKVTEKGKYVELRCDPISGHTALYWYRQSLGQGPEFLIYFQGTGAADDSGLPNDRFFAVRPEGSVSTLKIQRTERGDSAVYLCASSLNSGPNYGYTFGSGTRLTVV.

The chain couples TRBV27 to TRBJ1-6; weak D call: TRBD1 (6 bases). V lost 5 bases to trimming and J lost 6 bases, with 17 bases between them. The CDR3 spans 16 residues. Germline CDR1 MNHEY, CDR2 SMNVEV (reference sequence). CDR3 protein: CASSVGQGIINSPLHF. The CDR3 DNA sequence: TGTGCCAGCAGTGTGGGGCAGGGGATAATTAATTCACCCCTCCACTTT.

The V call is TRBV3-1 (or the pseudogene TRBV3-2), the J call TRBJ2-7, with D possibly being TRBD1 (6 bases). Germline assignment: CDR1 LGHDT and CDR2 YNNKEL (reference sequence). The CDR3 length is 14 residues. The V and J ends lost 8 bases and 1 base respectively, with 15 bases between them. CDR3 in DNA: TGTGCCAGCCGGAAGGGACAAGGTTCCTACGAGCAGTACTTC. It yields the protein CASRKGQGSYEQYF.

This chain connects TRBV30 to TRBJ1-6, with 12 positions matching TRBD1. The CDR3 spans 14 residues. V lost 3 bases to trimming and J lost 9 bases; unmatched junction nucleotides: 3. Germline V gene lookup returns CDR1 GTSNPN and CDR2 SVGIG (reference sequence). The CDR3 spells CAWSPGQGASPLHF. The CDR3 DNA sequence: TGTGCCTGGAGCCCGGGACAGGGGGCTTCACCCCTCCACTTT.

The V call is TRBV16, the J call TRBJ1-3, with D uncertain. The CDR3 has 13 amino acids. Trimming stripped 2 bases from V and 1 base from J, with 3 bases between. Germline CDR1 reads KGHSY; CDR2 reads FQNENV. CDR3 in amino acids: CASSQESGNTIYF. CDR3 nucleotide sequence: TGTGCCAGCAGCCAAGAGTCTGGAAACACCATATATTTT.

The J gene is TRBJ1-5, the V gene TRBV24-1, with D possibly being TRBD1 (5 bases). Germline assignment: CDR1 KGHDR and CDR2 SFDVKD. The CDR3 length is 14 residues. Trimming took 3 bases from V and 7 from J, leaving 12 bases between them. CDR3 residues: CATSDSRAGQPQHF. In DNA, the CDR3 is TGTGCCACCAGTGATAGCAGGGCTGGGCAGCCCCAGCATTTT.

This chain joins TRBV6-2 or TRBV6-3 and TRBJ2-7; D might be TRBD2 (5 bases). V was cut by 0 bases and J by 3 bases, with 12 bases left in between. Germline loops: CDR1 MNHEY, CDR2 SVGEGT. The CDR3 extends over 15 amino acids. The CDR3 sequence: CASSYSPAVYYEQYF. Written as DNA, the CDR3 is TGTGCCAGCAGTTACTCGCCAGCGGTCTACTACGAGCAGTACTTC.

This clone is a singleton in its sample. CDR3 bases: TGTGCCAGCAGCTTAAAGTCGGGGGTAAACACTGAAGCTTTCTTT. This gives the protein CASSLKSGVNTEAFF. The chain uses TRBV7-3 and TRBJ1-1; tentatively, D is TRBD1 (5 bases). CDR1 is SGHTA and CDR2 is FQGTGA in the germline V gene. This CDR3 has 15 amino acids. Trimming took 1 base from V and 2 from J, leaving 11 bases between them.

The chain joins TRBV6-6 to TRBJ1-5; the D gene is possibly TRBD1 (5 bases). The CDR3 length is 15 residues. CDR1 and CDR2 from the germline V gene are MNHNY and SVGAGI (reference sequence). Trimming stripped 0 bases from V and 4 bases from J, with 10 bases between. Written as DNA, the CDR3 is TGTGCCAGCAGTTACTCAATCGACAGAAATCAGCCCCAGCATTTT. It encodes CASSYSIDRNQPQHF.

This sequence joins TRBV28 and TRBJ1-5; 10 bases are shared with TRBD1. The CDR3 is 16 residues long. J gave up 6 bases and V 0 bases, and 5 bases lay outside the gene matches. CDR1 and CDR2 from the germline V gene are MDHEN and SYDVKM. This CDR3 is CASSLWGQGQGQPQHF. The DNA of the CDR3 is TGTGCCAGCAGTTTATGGGGACAGGGGCAGGGTCAGCCCCAGCATTTT.

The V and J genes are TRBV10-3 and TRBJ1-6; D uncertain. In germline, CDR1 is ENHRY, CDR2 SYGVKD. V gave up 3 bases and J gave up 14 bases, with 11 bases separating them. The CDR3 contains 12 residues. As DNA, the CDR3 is TGTGCCATCAGTGATCGGGAATTCACCCTCCACTTT. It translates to CAISDREFTLHF.

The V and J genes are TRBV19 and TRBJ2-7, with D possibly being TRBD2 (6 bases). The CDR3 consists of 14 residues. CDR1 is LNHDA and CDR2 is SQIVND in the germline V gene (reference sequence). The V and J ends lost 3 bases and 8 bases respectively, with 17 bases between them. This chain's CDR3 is CASSIREESTKQYF. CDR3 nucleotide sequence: TGTGCCAGTAGTATCAGGGAGGAGTCTACGAAGCAGTACTTC.

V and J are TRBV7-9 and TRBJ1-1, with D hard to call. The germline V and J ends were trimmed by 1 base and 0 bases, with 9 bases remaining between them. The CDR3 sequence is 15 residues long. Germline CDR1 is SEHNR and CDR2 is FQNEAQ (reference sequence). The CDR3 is CASSLGIGLNTEAFF. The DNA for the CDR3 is TGTGCCAGCAGCTTAGGTATTGGCCTGAACACTGAAGCTTTCTTT. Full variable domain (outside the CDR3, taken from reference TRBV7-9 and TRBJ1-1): DTGVSQNPRHKITKRGQNVTFRCDPISEHNRLYWYRQTLGQGPEFLTYFQNEAQLEKSRLLSDRFSAERPKGSFSTLEIQRTEQGDSAMYLCASSLGIGLNTEAFFGQGTRLTVV.

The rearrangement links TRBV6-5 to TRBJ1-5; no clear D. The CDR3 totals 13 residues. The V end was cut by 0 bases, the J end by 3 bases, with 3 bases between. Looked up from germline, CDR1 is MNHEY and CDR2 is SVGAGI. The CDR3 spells CASSYSYNQPQHF. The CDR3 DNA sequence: TGTGCCAGCAGTTACTCCTACAATCAGCCCCAGCATTTT.

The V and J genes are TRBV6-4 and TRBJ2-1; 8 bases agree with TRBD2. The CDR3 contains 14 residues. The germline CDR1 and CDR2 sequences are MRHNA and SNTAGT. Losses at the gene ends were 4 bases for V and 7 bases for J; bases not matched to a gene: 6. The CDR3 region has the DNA TGTGCCAGCAGTGTGGGACTAGGTGGGAATGAGCAGTTCTTC. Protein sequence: CASSVGLGGNEQFF.

CDR3 sequence (DNA): TGTGCCAGTAGTAAGCAGGGGGCGATGCGCACTGAAGCTTTCTTT. The encoded protein is CASSKQGAMRTEAFF. The chain recombines TRBV19 with TRBJ1-1; TRBD1 aligns across 8 bases. V dropped 4 bases and J dropped 4; count of bases not matched to a gene: 8. CDR1 is LNHDA, CDR2 SQIVND, per germline (reference sequence). The CDR3 has 15 residues.

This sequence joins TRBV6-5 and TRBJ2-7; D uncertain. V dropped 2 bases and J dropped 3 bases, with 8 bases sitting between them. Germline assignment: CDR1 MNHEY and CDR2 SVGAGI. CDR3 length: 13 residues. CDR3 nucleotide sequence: TGTGCCAGCAGTTACCTCCCGTTCTACGAGCAGTACTTC. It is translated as CASSYLPFYEQYF.

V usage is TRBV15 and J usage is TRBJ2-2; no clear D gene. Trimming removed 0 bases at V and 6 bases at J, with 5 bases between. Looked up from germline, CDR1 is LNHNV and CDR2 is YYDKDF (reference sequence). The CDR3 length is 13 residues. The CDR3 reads CATSRDLAGELFF. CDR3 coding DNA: TGTGCCACCAGCAGAGATTTAGCCGGGGAGCTGTTTTTT.

The CDR3: CASSSGNNYEQYF. The CDR3 region has the DNA TGTGCCAGCAGCTCAGGGAACAACTACGAGCAGTACTTC. This sequence joins TRBV7-2 and TRBJ2-7, with D maybe TRBD1 (5 bases). The germline V gene encodes CDR1 SGHTA and CDR2 FQGNSA. Trimming pared 4 bases from V and 3 bases from J, leaving 10 bases between. This CDR3 contains 13 residues.

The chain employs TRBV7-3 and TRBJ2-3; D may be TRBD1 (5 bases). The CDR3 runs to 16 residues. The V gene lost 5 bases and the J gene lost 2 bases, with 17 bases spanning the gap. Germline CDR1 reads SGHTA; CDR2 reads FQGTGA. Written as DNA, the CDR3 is TGTGCCAGCAGCCCAGCAGGGATGTTGTCCACAGATACGCAGTATTTT. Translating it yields CASSPAGMLSTDTQYF.

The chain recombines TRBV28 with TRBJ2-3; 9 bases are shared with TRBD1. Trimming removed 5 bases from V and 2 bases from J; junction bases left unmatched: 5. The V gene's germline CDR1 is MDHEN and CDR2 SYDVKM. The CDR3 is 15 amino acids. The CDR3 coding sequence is TGTGCCAGCAGTCGAGGACAGGGGTTCACAGATACGCAGTATTTT. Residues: CASSRGQGFTDTQYF.

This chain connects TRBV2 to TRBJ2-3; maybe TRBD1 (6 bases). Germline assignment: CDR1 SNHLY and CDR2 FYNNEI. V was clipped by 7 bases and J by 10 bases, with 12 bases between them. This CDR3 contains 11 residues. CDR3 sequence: CASNLQGSQYF. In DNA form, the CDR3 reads TGTGCCAGCAATCTACAGGGATCGCAGTATTTT.